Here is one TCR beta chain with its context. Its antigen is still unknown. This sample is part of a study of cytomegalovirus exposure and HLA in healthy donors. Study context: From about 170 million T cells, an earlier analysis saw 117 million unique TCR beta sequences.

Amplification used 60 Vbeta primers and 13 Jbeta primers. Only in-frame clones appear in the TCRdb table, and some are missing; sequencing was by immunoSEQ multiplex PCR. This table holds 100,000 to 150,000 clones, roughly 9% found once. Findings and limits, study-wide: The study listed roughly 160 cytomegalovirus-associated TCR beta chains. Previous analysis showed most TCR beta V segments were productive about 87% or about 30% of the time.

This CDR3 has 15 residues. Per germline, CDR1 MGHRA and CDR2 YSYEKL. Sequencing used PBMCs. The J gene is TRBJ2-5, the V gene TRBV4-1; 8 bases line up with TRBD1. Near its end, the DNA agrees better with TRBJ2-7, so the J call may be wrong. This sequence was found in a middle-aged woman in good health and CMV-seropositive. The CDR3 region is CASSQRQGPSYEQYF. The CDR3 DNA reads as TGCGCCAGCAGCCAGAGACAGGGGCCCTCCTACGAGCAGTACTTC.